This T cell receptor (beta chain) was obtained from a study of blood T cells in healthy people across ages. Study results and limitations: The study found more naive CD4+ cells and higher diversity in long-lived than aged donors.

Many counts were recorded for this clonotype. The antigen is not known. The authors drew about 10 milliliters of peripheral blood from each donor. The second PCR ran roughly 7 to 12 cycles with a sample-barcoded 5' primer and J-beta primers. From each sample, at least 3 million paired-end reads containing CDR3 were obtained. MiXCR, run by TCRdb on the 5' RACE reads, gives a single entry per CDR3 protein. The sample lists over 500,000 distinct CDR3 sequences, more than 45% seen once, with around an eighth in the top ten. The V gene lost 0 bases and the J gene lost 3 bases, with 7 bases spanning the gap. CDR1 and CDR2 (germline): SGHRS, YFSETQ. CDR3 length equals 14 residues.

The chain combines TRBV5-1 with TRBJ2-4; D ambiguous. The origin of this receptor is a woman at least 80 years old in good health. Source material: blood. CDR3 nucleotides: TGCGCCAGCAGCTTGGACTCCTTCAAAAACATTCAGTACTTC. Residues: CASSLDSFKNIQYF.